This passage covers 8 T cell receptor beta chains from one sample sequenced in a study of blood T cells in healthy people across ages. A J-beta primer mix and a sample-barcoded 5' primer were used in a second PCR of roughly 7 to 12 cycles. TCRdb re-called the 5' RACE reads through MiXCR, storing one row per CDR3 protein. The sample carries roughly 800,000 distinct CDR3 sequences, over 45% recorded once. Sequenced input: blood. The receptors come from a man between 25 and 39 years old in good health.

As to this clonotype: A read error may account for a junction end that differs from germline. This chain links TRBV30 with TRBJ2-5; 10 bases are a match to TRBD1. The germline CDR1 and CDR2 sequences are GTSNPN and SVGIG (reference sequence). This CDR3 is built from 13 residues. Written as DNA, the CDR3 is TGCGCCTGGAGTTGGACAGGGGGAGAGACCCAGTACTTC. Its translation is CAWSWTGGETQYF.

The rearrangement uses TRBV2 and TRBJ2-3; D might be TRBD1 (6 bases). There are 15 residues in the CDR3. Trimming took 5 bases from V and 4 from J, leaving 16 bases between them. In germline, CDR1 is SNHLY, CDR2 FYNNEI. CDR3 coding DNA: TGTGCCAGCAGTCTTGGAAATCCAGGGGCAGATACGCAGTATTTT. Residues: CASSLGNPGADTQYF. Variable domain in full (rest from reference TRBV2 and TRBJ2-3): EPEVTQTPSHQVTQMGQEVILRCVPISNHLYFYWYRQILGQKVEFLVSFYNNEISEKSEIFDDQFSVERPDGSNFTLKIRSTKLEDSAMYFCASSLGNPGADTQYFGPGTRLTVL.

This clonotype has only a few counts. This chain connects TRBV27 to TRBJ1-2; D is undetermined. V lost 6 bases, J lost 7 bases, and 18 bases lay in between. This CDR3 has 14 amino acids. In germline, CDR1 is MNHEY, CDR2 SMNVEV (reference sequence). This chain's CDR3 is CASRDTVHLAGYTF. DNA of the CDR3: TGTGCCAGCAGGGATACAGTGCACCTTGCTGGCTACACCTTC.

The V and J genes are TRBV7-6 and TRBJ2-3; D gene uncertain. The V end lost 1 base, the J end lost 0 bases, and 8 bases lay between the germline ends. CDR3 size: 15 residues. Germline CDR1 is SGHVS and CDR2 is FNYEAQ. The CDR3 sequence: CASSLVPRSTDTQYF. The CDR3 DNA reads TGTGCCAGCAGCTTAGTCCCGAGAAGCACAGATACGCAGTATTTT.

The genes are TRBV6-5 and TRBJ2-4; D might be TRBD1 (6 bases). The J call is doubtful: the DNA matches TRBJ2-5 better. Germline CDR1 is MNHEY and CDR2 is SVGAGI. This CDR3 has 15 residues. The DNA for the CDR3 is TGTGCCAGCAAACCAGGACAGTTTAGTTCCCGGACCCAGTACTTC. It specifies CASKPGQFSSRTQYF.

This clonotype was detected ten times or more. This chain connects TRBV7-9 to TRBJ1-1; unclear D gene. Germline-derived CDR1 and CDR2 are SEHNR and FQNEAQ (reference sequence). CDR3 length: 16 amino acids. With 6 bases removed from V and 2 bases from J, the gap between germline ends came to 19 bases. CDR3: CASRKGRLEVNTEAFF. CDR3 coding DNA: TGTGCCAGCAGGAAAGGACGGCTAGAGGTTAACACTGAAGCTTTCTTT.

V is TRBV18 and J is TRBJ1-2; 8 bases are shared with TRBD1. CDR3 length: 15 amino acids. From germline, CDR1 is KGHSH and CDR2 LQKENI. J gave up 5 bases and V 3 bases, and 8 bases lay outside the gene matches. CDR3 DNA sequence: TGTGCCAGCTCACCCGCCCAAACAGGGGGATATGGCTACACCTTC. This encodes CASSPAQTGGYGYTF.

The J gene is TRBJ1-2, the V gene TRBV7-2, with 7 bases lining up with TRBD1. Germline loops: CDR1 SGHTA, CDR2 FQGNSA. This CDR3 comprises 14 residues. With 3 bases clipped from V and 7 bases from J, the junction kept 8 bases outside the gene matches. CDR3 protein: CASSFDRASGGYTF. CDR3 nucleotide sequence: TGTGCCAGCAGCTTTGACAGGGCATCGGGTGGCTACACCTTC.